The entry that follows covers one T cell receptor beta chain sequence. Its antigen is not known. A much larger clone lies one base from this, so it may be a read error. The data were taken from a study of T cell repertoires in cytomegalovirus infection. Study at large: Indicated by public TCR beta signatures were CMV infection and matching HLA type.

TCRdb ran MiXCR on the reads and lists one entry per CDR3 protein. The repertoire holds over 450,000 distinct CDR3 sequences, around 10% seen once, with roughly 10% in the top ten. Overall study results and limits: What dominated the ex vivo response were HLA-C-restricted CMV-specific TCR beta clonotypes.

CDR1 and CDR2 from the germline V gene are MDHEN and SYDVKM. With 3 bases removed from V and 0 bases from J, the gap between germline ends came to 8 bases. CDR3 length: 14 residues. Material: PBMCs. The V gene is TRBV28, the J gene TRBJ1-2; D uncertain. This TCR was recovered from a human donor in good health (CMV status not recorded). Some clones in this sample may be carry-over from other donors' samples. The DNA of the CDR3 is TGTGCCAGCAGTTTTTGCGAAGCTAACTATGGCTACACCTTC. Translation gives CASSFCEANYGYTF.